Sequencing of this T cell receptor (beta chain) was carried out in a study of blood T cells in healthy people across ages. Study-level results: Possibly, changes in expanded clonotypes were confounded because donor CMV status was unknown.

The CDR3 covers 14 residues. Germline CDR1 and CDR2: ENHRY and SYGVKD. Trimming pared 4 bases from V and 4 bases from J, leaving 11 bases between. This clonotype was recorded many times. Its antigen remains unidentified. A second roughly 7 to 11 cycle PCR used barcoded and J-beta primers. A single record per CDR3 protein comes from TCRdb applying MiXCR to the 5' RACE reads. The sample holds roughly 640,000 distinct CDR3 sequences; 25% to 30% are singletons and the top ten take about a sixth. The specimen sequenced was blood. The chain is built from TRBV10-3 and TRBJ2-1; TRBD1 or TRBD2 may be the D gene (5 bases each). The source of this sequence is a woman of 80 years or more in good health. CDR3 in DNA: TGTGCCATCAGTGTAAGGGACGCATACAATGAGCAGTTCTTC. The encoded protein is CAISVRDAYNEQFF.